This TCR beta chain was sequenced in a study of a mutant IDH1 vaccine in newly diagnosed glioma. Germline V gene data show CDR1 as SGHKS and CDR2 as YYEKEE (reference sequence). The CDR3 is 14 amino acids. V lost 0 bases and J lost 7, with 13 bases in between. Time point defined: baseline, week 1 (first vaccination visit). Treatment denoted: pre-vaccination baseline after standard-of-care therapy. Only in-frame clones appear in the TCRdb table, and some are missing; sequencing was by immunoSEQ multiplex PCR. The table lists just under 95,000 clones, about 82% of them singletons. The table lists this clone with a few counts.

The source was PBMCs, collected from a glioma patient treated with radiotherapy, temozolomide or both. The chain combines TRBV5-5 with TRBJ2-5, with unresolved D. This sequence originates from a man aged 35 to 55 with glioma. CDR3 sequence (DNA): TGTGCCAGCAGCTTGGGGGCTACCAACCCGACCCAGTACTTC. Translating gives CASSLGATNPTQYF.